This TCR beta chain was profiled in a study of CD8+CD57+ T cells in acquired aplastic anemia. Genomic DNA constituted the template upon which TCR beta VDJ and CDR3 profiling was performed. TCRdb reprocessed the reads with MiXCR, giving one entry per CDR3 protein. The table records under 200,000 distinct CDR3 sequences, about 64% of them present only once. A remark on this clonotype: The junction and the germline gene differ at one end; a read error may be behind it.

For sequencing, patients were chosen who had shown expansion of CD8+CD57+ cells by flow cytometry. The germline gives CDR1 SGHTA, CDR2 FQGNSA. This CDR3 is 14 amino acids long. The rearrangement joins TRBV7-2 to TRBJ2-7; the D is unclear. The source of this sequence is a human donor with aplastic anemia. The sequencing input was sorted CD4+, CD8+, or CD8+CD57+ T cells (not recorded which) from PBMCs. The CDR3 sequence is CASSPRRQNYEQCF. CDR3 coding DNA: TGTGCCAGCAGCCCCAGACGGCAGAACTACGAGCAGTGCTTC.